The rows below give T cell receptor beta chains drawn from one sample of a study of human T cells and chemical hapten exposure. Each CDR3 protein is one row after TCRdb ran MiXCR on the RACE reads. The sample shows tens of thousands of distinct CDR3 sequences, around a tenth of them seen only once. The specimen comprised whole blood, sampled in connection with sensitization to the hapten diphenylcyclopropenone (DPC). The receptors were gathered from a man between 18 and 35 years old with alopecia areata. Some clones in this sample may be carry-over from other donors' samples. The conserved cysteine and the conserved F or W are not part of the CDR3 here. Expanded clones are given a class, and other clones once, few, many or no size at all.

clone_size v_call cdr3_aa
. TRBV2 ASRQGEDTEAF
few TRBV9 ASSAHSGQGYEKLF
many TRBV12-3/TRBV12-4 ASSGRDSFNYGYT
many TRBV11-2 ASSSHRGPKYSEQF
. TRBV6-5 ASSSIRTDTQY
many TRBV7-9 ASSLEGAGNYGYT
. TRBV5-1 ASSWSVGDYNEQF
few TRBV12-3/TRBV12-4 ASSSSGISSSPLH
many TRBV6-5 ASSLGEYNEQF
. TRBV4-1 ASSPDRVGTYEQY
few TRBV7-8 ASSLALNQPQH
many TRBV7-2 ASSFRYSTDTQY
few TRBV29-1 SAGDRYEQY
many TRBV11-2 ASSFDRGFGNTEAF
few TRBV20-1 SARTRLEAEAF
. TRBV5-4 ASAGQGTYEQY
. TRBV15 ATSRVRGIGMNTEAF
. TRBV12-3/TRBV12-4 ASSPDRNEQF
. TRBV19 ASRTGPGYT
many TRBV7-8 ASSPDREDGYT
. TRBV5-1 ASSLPGQGLWAYEQY
many TRBV7-2 ASSFPGQINEQF